This T cell receptor (beta chain) was identified in a study of T cell responses to AZD1222 COVID-19 vaccine. Study outcomes and limitations: Of spike-specific TCRs, nearly half reportedly target regions left unmutated in variants.

This CDR3 contains 13 residues. The V gene's germline CDR1 is LGHDT and CDR2 YNNKEL (reference sequence). V was trimmed by 3 bases and J by 6 bases, leaving 9 bases between them. Profiling relied on immunoSEQ multiplex PCR, and the TCRdb table lists in-frame clones only, not all of them. The sample shows about 200,000 clones, just over 85% of them seen only once. On this clone: No antigen is known for it.

The chain employs TRBV3-1 (or the pseudogene TRBV3-2) and TRBJ2-1, with D perhaps assigned TRBD1 or TRBD2 (5 bases each). The clonotype comes from an adult in good health. Material: peripheral blood, obtained on day 0 of AZD1222 vaccination. As DNA, the CDR3 is TGTGCCAGCAGCCAGGGACCCATCAATGAGCAGTTCTTC. Protein sequence: CASSQGPINEQFF.